This note documents a single T cell receptor (beta chain) sequence. This record comes from a study of T cell repertoires in ileal Crohn's disease. The CDR3 contains 14 residues. Germline V gene sequence: CDR1 SGHAT, CDR2 FQNNGV. V lost 1 base and J lost 4, with 8 bases in between. TCRdb's table, derived via immunoSEQ multiplex PCR, lists solely in-frame clones and lacks some. The sample has under 7,500 clones, nearly 97% seen once; the top ten hold approximately 0.3%. The chain employs TRBV11-2 and TRBJ1-5; D ambiguous. The source is an adult with Crohn's disease. Sequenced input: ileal tissue. This CDR3 is CASSLGGRNQPQHF. The CDR3 DNA is TGTGCCAGCAGCTTAGGAGGGCGGAATCAGCCCCAGCATTTT.